These 3 T cell receptor beta chains share one sample of origin, sequenced in a study of control samples from healthy donors and cancer patients. Sequencing was performed with immunoSEQ multiplex PCR; in TCRdb, only in-frame clones are kept and a portion is missing. The repertoire includes 120,000 or so clones, over 75% of them detected once, and 2.9% sits in the top ten. The specimen sequenced was blood. These receptors were taken from a man in his sixties in good health.

The V call is TRBV19, the J call TRBJ1-1, with a weak D call TRBD1 (5 bases). The CDR3 is 16 residues long. The germline gives CDR1 LNHDA, CDR2 SQIVND (reference sequence). The V end lost 6 bases, the J end lost 0 bases, and 17 bases lay between the germline ends. CDR3: CASSTPQGSVNTEAFF. CDR3 DNA sequence: TGTGCCAGTAGCACGCCCCAGGGTAGTGTGAACACTGAAGCTTTCTTT. The variable domain in full, completed from reference TRBV19 and TRBJ1-1, reads DGGITQSPKYLFRKEGQNVTLSCEQNLNHDAMYWYRQDPGQGLRLIYYSQIVNDFQKGDIAEGYSVSREKKESFPLTVTSAQKNPTAFYLCASSTPQGSVNTEAFFGQGTRLTVV.

The chain is built from TRBV18 and TRBJ1-4; D is unclear. The CDR3 totals 15 residues. The V and J ends lost 3 bases and 6 bases respectively, with 14 bases between them. The germline V gene encodes CDR1 KGHSH and CDR2 LQKENI. Here the CDR3 DNA reads TGTGCCAGCTCACCGGTGGAGGACGGAGATGAAAAACTGTTTTTT. Translated, it gives CASSPVEDGDEKLFF.

As DNA, the CDR3 is TGCGCCAGCAGCCTCCTAGCGGGGACCTACAATGAGCAGTTCTTC. Translating gives CASSLLAGTYNEQFF. The chain uses TRBV5-1 and TRBJ2-1; TRBD2 matches at 9 bases. Germline-derived CDR1 and CDR2 are SGHRS and YFSETQ. V was clipped by 4 bases and J by 2 bases; unmatched bases: 4. The CDR3 spans 15 residues.